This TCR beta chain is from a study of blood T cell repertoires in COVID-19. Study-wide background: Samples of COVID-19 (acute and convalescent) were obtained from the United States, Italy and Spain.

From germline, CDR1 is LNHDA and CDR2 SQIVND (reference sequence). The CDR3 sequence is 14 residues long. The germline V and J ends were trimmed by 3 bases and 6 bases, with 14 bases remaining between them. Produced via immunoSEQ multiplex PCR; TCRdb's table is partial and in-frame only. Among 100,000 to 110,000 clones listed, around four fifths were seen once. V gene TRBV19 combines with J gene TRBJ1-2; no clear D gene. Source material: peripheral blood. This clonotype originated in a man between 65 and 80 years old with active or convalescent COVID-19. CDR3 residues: CASSIPGIVNGYTF. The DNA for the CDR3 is TGTGCCAGTAGTATTCCGGGTATTGTAAATGGCTACACCTTC.